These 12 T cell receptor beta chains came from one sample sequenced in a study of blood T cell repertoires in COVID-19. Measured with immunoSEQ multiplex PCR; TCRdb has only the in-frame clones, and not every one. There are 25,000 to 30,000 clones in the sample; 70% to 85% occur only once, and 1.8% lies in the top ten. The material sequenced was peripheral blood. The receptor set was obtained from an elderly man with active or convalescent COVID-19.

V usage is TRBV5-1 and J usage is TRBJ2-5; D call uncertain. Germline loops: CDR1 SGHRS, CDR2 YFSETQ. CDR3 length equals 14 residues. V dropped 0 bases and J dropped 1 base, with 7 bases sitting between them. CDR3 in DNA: TGCGCCAGCAGCTTGGACGCCAGCCAAGAGACCCAGTACTTC. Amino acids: CASSLDASQETQYF.

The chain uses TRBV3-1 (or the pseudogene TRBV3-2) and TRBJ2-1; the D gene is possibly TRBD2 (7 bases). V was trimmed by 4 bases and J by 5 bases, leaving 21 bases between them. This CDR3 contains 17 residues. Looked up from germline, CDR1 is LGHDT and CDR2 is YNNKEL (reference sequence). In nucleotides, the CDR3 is TGTGCCAGCAGCCCCTTGCGGGGGCTAGCGGATGACAATGAGCAGTTCTTC. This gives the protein CASSPLRGLADDNEQFF.

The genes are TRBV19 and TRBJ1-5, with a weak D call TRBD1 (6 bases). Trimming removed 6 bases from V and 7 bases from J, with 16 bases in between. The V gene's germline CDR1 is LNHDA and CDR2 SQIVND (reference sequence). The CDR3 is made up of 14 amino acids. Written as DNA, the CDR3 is TGTGCCAGTAGCCCTGGACAGTCACGGCAGCCCCAGCATTTT. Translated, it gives CASSPGQSRQPQHF.

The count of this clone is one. The CDR3 is CASSIPGELFF. The CDR3 DNA is TGTGCCAGCAGCATCCCCGGGGAGCTGTTTTTT. The chain uses TRBV2 and TRBJ2-2; the D is unclear. Germline CDR1 reads SNHLY; CDR2 reads FYNNEI. Trimming pared 6 bases from V and 6 bases from J, leaving 5 bases between. The CDR3 has 11 residues.

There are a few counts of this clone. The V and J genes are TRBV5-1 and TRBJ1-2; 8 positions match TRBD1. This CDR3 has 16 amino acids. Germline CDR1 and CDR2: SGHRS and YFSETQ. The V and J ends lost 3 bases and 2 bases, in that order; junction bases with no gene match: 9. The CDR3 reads CASSSGTGYPNYGYTF. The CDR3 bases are TGCGCCAGCAGCTCTGGGACAGGTTATCCCAACTATGGCTACACCTTC.

The CDR3: CASSLGGGRKDTEAFF. The CDR3, as DNA: TGTGCCAGCAGCTTAGGCGGGGGACGTAAAGACACTGAAGCTTTCTTT. This chain joins TRBV7-6 and TRBJ1-1; tentatively, D is TRBD1 (5 bases). The CDR3 sequence is 16 residues long. V gave up 1 base and J gave up 3 bases, with 15 bases separating them. Germline CDR1 SGHVS, CDR2 FNYEAQ.

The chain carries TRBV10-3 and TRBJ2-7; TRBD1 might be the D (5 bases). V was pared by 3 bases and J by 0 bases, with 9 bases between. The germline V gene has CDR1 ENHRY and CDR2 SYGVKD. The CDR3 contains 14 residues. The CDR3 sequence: CAISDQDTSYEQYF. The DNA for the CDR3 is TGTGCCATCAGTGACCAGGACACCTCCTACGAGCAGTACTTC.

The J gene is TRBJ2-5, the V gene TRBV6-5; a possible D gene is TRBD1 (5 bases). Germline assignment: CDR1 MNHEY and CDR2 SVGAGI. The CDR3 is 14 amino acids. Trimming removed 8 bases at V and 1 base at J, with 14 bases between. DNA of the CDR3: TGTGCCAGCGATATAGACAGATTCCAAGAGACCCAGTACTTC. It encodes CASDIDRFQETQYF.

The CDR3 here is CASSQGGNTEAFF. CDR3 DNA: TGTGCCAGCAGCCAAGGAGGAAACACTGAAGCTTTCTTT. The genes are TRBV3-1 (or the pseudogene TRBV3-2) and TRBJ1-1; no clear D. There are 13 residues in the CDR3. Trimming took 1 base from V and 2 from J, leaving 5 bases between them. CDR1 is LGHDT and CDR2 is YNNKEL in the germline V gene (reference sequence).

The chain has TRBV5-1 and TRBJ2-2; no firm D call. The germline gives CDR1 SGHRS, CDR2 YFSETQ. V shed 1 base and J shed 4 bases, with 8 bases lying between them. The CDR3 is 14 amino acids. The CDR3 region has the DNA TGCGCCAGCAGCTTGTTCCTAACCACCGGGGAGCTGTTTTTT. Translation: CASSLFLTTGELFF. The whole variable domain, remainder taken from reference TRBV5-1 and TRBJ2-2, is KAGVTQTPRYLIKTRGQQVTLSCSPISGHRSVSWYQQTPGQGLQFLFEYFSETQRNKGNFPGRFSGRQFSNSRSEMNVSTLELGDSALYLCASSLFLTTGELFFGEGSRLTVL.

This chain's CDR3 is CASSYGEDYGYTF. DNA for the CDR3: TGTGCCAGCAGTTATGGGGAGGACTATGGCTACACCTTC. The chain combines TRBV6-5 with TRBJ1-2; no reliable D call. This CDR3 is built from 13 residues. With 3 bases removed from V and 3 bases from J, the gap between germline ends came to 8 bases. Germline lookup yields CDR1 MNHEY and CDR2 SVGAGI.

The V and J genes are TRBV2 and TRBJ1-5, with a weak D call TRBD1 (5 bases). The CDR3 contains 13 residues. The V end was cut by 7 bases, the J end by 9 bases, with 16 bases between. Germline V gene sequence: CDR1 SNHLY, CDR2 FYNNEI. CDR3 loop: CASNLGGSMPQHF. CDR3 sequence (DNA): TGTGCCAGCAATCTGGGGGGAAGCATGCCCCAGCATTTT.